This T cell receptor beta chain came from a study of blood T cell repertoires in COVID-19. Study details: Sites in the United States, Italy and Spain provided acute and convalescent COVID-19 samples. From T cells, B-cell-depleted T cells, or PBMCs came the material, which was cDNA or gDNA.

This clone came up once. As handled by the study authors: Estimation of nucleated cell counts relied on the amplification of reference gene primers. The repertoire was sequenced with immunoSEQ multiplex PCR; TCRdb's copy has only in-frame clones and lacks some. Clone size and V and J calls were adopted from that table, with D and trimming inferred from the DNA. The sample comprises about 200,000 clones, about 80% of which are singletons, and 6.9% rests with the top ten. The CDR3 spans 16 residues. V dropped 4 bases and J dropped 0; count of bases not matched to a gene: 4. Germline loops: CDR1 SGDLS, CDR2 YYNGEE.

This chain joins TRBV9 and TRBJ1-3, with 10 bases aligning to TRBD1. The source is a human donor with acute or convalescent COVID-19. The donor label of this sample is uncertain. The sample taken for sequencing was peripheral blood. CDR3 sequence reads: CASSFRTGGSGNTIYF. The CDR3 nucleotides are TGTGCCAGCAGCTTTAGGACAGGGGGCTCTGGAAACACCATATATTTT.